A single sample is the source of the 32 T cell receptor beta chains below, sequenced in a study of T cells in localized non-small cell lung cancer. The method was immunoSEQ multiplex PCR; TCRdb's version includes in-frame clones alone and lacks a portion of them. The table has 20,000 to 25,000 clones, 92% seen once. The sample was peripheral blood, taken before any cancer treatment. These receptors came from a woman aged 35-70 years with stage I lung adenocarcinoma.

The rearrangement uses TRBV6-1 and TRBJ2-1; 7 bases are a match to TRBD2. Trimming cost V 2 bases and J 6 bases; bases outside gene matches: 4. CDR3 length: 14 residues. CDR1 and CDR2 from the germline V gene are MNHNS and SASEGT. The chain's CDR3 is CASSEPGGVNEQFF. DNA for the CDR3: TGTGCCAGCAGTGAACCGGGAGGCGTCAATGAGCAGTTCTTC.

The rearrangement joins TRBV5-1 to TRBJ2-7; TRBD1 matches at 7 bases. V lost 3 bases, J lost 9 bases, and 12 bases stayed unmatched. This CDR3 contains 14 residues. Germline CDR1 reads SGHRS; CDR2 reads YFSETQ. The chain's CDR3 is CASSSAGQALGQYF. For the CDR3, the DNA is TGCGCCAGCAGCTCAGCTGGACAGGCCCTCGGGCAGTACTTC.

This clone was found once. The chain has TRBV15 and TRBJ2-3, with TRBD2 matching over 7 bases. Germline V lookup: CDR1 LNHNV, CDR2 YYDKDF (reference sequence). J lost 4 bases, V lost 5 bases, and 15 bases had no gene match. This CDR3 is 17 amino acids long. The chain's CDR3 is CATSDPLALREADTQYF. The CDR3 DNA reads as TGTGCCACCAGCGACCCACTAGCGTTAAGGGAGGCAGATACGCAGTATTTT.

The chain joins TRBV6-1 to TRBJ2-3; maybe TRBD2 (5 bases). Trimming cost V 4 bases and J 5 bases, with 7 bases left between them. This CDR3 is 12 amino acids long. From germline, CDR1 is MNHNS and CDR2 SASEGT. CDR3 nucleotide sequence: TGTGCCAGCAGTGGGAGGAGAGATACGCAGTATTTT. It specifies CASSGRRDTQYF.

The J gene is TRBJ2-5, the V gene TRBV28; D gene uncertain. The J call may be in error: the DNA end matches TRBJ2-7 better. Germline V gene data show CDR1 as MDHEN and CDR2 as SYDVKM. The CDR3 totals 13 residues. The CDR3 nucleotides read TGTGCCAGCAGTTCCCTACCTCACTACGAGCAGTACTTC. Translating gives CASSSLPHYEQYF.

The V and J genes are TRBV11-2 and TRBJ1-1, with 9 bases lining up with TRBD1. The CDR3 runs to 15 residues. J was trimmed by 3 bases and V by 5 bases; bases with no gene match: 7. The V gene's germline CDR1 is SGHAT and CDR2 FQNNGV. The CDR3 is CASSKGQGSYTEAFF. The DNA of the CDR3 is TGTGCCAGCAGCAAAGGACAGGGGTCTTACACTGAAGCTTTCTTT.

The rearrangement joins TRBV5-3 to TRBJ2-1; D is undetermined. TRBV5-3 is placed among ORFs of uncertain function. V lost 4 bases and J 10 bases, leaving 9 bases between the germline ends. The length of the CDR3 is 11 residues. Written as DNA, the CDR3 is TGTGCCAGAAGCCTTGGCGTGGAGCAGTTCTTC. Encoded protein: CARSLGVEQFF.

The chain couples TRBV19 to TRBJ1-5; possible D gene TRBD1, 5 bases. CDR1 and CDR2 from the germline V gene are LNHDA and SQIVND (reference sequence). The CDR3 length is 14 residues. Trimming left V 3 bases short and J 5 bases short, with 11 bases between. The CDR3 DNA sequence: TGTGCCAGTAGTATGGGGGGGGAGCATCAGCCCCAGCATTTT. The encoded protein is CASSMGGEHQPQHF.

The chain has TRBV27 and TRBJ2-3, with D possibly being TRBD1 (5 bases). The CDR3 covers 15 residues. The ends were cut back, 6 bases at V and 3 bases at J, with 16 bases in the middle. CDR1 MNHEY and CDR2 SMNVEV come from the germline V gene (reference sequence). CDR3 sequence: CASSPTGQGTDTQYF. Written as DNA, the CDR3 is TGTGCCAGCAGCCCAACAGGTCAAGGTACAGATACGCAGTATTTT.

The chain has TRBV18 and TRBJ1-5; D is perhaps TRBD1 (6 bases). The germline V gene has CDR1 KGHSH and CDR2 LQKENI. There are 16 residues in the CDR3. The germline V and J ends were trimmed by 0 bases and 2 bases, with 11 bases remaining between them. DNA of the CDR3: TGTGCCAGCTCACCACCGGGGGGGGCGGGCAATCAGCCCCAGCATTTT. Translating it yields CASSPPGGAGNQPQHF.

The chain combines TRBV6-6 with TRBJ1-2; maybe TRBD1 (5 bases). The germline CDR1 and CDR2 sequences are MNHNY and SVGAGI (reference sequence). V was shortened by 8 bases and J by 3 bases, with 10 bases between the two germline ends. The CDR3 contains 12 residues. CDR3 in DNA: TGTGCCAGCTCCAAAGGGGACTATGGCTACACCTTC. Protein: CASSKGDYGYTF.

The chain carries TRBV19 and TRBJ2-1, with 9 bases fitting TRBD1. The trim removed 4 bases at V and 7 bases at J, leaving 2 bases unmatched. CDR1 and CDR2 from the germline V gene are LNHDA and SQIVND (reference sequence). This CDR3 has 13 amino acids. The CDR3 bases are TGTGCCAGTAGTACCGGGACAGGGAATGAGCAGTTCTTC. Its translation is CASSTGTGNEQFF.

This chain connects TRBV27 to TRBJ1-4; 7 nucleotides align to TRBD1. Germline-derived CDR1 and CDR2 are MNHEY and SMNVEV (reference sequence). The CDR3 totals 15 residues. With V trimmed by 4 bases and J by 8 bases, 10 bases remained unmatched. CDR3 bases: TGTGCCAGCAGTTCCGGCGACAGGGACGGGGAAAAACTGTTTTTT. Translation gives CASSSGDRDGEKLFF. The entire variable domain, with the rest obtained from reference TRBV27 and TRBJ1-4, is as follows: EAQVTQNPRYLITVTGKKLTVTCSQNMNHEYMSWYRQDPGLGLRQIYYSMNVEVTDKGDVPEGYKVSRKEKRNFPLILESPSPNQTSLYFCASSSGDRDGEKLFFGSGTQLSVL.

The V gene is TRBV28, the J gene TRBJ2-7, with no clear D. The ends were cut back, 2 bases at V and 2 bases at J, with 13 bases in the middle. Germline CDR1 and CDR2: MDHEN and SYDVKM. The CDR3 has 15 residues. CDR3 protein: CASSLRTTVTYEQYF. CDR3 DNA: TGTGCCAGCAGTTTAAGGACCACTGTTACCTACGAGCAGTACTTC. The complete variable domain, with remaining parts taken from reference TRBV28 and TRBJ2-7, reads DVKVTQSSRYLVKRTGEKVFLECVQDMDHENMFWYRQDPGLGLRLIYFSYDVKMKEKGDIPEGYSVSREKKERFSLILESASTNQTSMYLCASSLRTTVTYEQYFGPGTRLTVT.

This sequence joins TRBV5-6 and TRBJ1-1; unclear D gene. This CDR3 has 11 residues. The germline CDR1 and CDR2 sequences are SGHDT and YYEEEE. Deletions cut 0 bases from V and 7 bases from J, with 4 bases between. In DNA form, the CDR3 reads TGTGCCAGCAGCTTGGGACATGAAGCTTTCTTT. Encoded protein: CASSLGHEAFF.

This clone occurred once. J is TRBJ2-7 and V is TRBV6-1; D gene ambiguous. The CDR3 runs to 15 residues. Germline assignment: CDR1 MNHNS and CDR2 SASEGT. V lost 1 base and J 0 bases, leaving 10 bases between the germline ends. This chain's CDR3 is CASSEVALSSYEQYF. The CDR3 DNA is TGTGCCAGCAGTGAAGTAGCCTTAAGCTCCTACGAGCAGTACTTC.

The DNA for the CDR3 is TGTGCCAGCAGCCAACCCGGGTCTGGAAACACCATATATTTT. Its translation: CASSQPGSGNTIYF. The chain couples TRBV14 to TRBJ1-3; D ambiguous. Germline CDR1 and CDR2: SGHDN and FVKESK. The V and J ends lost 2 bases and 1 base respectively, with 6 bases between them. This CDR3 spans 14 amino acids. The full variable domain, rest sourced from reference TRBV14 and TRBJ1-3, is EAGVTQFPSHSVIEKGQTVTLRCDPISGHDNLYWYRRVMGKEIKFLLHFVKESKQDESGMPNNRFLAERTGGTYSTLKVQPAELEDSGVYFCASSQPGSGNTIYFGEGSWLTVV.

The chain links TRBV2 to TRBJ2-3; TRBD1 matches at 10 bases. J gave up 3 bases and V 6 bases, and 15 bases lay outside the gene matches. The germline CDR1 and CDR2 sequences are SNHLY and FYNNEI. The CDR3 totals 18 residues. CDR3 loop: CASRSTRTGDRGTDTQYF. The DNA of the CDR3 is TGTGCCAGCAGGTCAACAAGAACAGGGGACAGGGGAACAGATACGCAGTATTTT.

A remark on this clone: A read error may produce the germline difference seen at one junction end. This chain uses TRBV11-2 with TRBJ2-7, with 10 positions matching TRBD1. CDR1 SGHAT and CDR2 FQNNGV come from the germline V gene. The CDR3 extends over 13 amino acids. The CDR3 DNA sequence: TGTGCCAGCAGCCCTGGGACAGGGGCGAACCCCGGCTTC. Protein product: CASSPGTGANPGF.

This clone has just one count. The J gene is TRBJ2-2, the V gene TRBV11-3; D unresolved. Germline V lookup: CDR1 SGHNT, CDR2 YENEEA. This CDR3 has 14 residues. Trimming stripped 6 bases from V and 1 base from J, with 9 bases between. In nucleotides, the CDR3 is TGTGCCAGCAGACCGACTGAGAACACCGGGGAGCTGTTTTTT. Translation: CASRPTENTGELFF.

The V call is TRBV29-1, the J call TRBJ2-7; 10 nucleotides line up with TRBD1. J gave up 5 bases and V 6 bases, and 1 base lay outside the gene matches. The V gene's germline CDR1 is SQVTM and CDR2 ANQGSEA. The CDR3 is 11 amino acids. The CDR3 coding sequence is TGCAGCGTGGACAGGGGGGACGAGCAGTACTTC. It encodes CSVDRGDEQYF.

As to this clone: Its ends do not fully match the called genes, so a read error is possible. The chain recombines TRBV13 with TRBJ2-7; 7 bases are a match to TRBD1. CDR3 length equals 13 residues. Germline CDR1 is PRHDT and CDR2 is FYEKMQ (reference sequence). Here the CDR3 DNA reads TGTGCCAGCAGCCTAGGACAGGTCTACGAGCAGTACTTC. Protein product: CASSLGQVYEQYF.

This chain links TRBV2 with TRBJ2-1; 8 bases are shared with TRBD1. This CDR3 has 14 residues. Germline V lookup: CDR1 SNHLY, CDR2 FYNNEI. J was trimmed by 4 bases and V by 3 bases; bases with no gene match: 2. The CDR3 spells CASSETGEYNEQFF. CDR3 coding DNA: TGTGCCAGCAGTGAGACAGGGGAATACAATGAGCAGTTCTTC. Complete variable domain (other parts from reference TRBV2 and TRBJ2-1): EPEVTQTPSHQVTQMGQEVILRCVPISNHLYFYWYRQILGQKVEFLVSFYNNEISEKSEIFDDQFSVERPDGSNFTLKIRSTKLEDSAMYFCASSETGEYNEQFFGPGTRLTVL.

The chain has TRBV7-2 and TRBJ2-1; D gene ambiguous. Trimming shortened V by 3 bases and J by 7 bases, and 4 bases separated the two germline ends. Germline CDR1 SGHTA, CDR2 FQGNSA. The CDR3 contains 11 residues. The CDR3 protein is CASSFFNEQFF. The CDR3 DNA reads TGTGCCAGCAGCTTCTTTAATGAGCAGTTCTTC. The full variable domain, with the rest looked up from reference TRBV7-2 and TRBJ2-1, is GAGVSQSPSNKVTEKGKDVELRCDPISGHTALYWYRQSLGQGLEFLIYFQGNSAPDKSGLPSDRFSAERTGGSVSTLTIQRTQQEDSAVYLCASSFFNEQFFGPGTRLTVL.

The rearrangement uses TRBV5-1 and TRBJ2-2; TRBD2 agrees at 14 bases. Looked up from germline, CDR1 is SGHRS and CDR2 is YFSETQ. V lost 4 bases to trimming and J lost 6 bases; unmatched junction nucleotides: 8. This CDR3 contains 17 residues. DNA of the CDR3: TGCGCCAGCAGCCTTAGGGGACTAGCGGGAGTAGCCGGGGAGCTGTTTTTT. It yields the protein CASSLRGLAGVAGELFF.

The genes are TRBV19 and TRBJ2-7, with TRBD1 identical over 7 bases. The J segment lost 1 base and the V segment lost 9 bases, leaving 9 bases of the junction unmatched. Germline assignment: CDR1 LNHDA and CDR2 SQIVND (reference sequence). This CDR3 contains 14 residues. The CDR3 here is CASNAGGRSYEQYF. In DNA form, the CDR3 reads TGTGCCAGCAACGCAGGGGGAAGGTCCTACGAGCAGTACTTC.

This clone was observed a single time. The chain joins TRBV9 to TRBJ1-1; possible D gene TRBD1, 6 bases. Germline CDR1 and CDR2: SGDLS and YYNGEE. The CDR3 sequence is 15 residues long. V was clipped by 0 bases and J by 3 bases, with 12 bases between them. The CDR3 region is CASSVDLGGDTEAFF. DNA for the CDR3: TGTGCCAGCAGCGTAGATTTAGGGGGGGACACTGAAGCTTTCTTT.

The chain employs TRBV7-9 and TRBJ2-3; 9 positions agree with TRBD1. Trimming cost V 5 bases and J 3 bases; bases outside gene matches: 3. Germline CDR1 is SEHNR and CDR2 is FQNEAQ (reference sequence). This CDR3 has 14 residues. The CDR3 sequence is CASSPDRGTDTQYF. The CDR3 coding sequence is TGTGCCAGCAGCCCCGACAGGGGGACAGATACGCAGTATTTT. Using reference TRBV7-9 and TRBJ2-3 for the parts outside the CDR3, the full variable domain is DTGVSQNPRHKITKRGQNVTFRCDPISEHNRLYWYRQTLGQGPEFLTYFQNEAQLEKSRLLSDRFSAERPKGSFSTLEIQRTEQGDSAMYLCASSPDRGTDTQYFGPGTRLTVL.

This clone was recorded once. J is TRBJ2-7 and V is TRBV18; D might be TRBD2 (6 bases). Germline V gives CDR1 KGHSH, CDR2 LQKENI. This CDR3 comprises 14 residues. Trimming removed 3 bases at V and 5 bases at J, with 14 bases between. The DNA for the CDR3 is TGTGCCAGCTCACCCTTTAGCGGTAGCGACGAGCAGTACTTC. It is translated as CASSPFSGSDEQYF.

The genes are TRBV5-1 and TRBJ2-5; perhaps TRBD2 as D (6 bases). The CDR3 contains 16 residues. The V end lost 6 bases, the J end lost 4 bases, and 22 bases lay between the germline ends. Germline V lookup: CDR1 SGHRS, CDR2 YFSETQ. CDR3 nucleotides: TGCGCCAGCACACATCTGGCCAGGAGGGGAGGAGAGACCCAGTACTTC. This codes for CASTHLARRGGETQYF.

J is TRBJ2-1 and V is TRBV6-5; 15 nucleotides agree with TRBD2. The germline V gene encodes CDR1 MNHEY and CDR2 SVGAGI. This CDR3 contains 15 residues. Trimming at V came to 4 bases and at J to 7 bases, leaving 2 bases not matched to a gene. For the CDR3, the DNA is TGTGCCAGCAGTTGGACTAGCGGGAGGGCGAATGAGCAGTTCTTC. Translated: CASSWTSGRANEQFF.

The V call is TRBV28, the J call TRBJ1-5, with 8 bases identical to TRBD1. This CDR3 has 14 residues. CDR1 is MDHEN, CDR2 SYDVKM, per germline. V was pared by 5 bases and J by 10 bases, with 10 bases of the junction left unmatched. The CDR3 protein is CASSTGGRDGPQHF. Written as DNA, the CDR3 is TGTGCCAGCAGTACAGGGGGGCGGGATGGTCCCCAGCATTTT.